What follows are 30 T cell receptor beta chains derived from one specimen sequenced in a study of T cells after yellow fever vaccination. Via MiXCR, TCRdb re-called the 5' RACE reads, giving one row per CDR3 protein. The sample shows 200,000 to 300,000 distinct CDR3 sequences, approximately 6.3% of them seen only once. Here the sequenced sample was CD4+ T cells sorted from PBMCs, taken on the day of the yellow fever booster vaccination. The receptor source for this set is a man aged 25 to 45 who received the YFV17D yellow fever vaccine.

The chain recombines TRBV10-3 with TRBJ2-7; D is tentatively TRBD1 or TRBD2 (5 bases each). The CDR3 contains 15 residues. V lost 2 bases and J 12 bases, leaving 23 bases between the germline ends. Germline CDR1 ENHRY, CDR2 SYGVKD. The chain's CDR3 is CAISEPGRPLYGPYF. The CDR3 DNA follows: TGTGCCATCAGTGAGCCGGGACGACCCCTATACGGGCCGTACTTC.

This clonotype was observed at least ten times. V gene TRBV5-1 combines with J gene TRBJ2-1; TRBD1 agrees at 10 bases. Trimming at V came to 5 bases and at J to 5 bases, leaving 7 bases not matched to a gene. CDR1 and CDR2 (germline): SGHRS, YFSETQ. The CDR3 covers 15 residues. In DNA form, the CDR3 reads TGCGCCAGCAGGCGACAGGGGGCTTTAAACAATGAGCAGTTCTTC. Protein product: CASRRQGALNNEQFF.

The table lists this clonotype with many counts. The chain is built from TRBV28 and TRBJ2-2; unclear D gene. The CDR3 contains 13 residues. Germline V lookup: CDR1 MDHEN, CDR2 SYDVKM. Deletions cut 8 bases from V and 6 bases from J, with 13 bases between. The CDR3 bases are TGTGCCAGCCGCCACCCGAGCGCCGGGGAGCTGTTTTTT. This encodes CASRHPSAGELFF.

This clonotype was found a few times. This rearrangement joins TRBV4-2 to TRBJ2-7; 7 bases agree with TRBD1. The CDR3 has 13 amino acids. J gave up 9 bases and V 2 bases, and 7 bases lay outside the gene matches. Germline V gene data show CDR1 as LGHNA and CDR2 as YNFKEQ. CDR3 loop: CASSQIRDSRQYF. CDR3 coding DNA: TGTGCCAGCAGCCAAATCCGGGACAGCCGGCAGTACTTC.

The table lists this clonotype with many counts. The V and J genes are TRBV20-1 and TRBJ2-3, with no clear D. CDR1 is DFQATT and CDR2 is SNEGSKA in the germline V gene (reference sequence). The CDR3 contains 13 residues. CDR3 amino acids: CSPFRTGTDTQYF. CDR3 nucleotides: TGCAGCCCGTTCCGAACTGGCACAGATACGCAGTATTTT.

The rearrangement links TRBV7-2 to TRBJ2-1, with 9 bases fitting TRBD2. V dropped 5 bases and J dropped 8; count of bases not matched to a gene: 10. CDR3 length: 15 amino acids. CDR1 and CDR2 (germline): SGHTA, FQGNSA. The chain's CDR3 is CASSPRASGKDEQFF. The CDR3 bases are TGTGCCAGCAGCCCACGCGCTAGCGGGAAAGATGAGCAGTTCTTC.

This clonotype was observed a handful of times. This CDR3 reads CASSRVSGRWDTQYF. The CDR3 nucleotides are TGCGCCAGCAGCCGCGTAAGCGGGAGATGGGATACGCAGTATTTT. The chain is built from TRBV4-3 and TRBJ2-3; 8 bases map to TRBD2. Germline-derived CDR1 and CDR2 are LGHNA and YSLEER. J gave up 6 bases and V 4 bases, and 9 bases lay outside the gene matches. The CDR3 is 15 amino acids.

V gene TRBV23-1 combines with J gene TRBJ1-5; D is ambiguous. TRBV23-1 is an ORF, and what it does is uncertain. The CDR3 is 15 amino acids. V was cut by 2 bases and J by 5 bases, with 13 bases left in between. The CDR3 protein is CASSQEDPEDQPQHF. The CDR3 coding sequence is TGCGCCAGCAGTCAAGAGGACCCTGAGGATCAGCCCCAGCATTTT.

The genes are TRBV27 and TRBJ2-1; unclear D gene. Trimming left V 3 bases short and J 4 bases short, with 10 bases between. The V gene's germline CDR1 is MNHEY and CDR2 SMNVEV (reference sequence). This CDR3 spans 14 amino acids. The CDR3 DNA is TGTGCCAGCAGTTTGATAGATACATACAATGAGCAGTTCTTC. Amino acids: CASSLIDTYNEQFF.

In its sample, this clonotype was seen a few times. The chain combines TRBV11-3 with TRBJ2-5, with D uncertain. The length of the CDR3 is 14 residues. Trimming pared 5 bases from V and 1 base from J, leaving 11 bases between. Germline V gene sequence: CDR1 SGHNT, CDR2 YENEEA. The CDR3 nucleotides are TGTGCCAGCAGCCCTTCAGGCAGCCAAGAGACCCAGTACTTC. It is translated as CASSPSGSQETQYF.

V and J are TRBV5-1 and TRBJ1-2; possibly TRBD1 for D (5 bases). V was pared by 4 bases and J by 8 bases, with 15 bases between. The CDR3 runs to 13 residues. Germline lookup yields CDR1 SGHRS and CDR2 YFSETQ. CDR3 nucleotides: TGCGCCAGCAGCAGAGGTTGGGGCGGGGGCTACACCTTC. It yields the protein CASSRGWGGGYTF.

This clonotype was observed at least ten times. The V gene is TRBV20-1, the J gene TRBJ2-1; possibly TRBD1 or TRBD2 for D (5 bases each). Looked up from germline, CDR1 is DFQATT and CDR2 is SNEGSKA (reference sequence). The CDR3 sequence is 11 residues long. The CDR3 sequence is CTAAGTHEQFF. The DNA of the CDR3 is TGCACAGCGGCCGGGACGCATGAGCAGTTCTTC.

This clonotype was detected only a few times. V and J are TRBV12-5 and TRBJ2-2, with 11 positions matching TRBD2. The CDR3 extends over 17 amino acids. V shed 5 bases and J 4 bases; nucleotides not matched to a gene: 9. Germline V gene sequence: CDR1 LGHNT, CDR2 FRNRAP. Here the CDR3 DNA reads TGTGCTAGTGGTCCGTTTCTAGCGGGAGGCGGCACCGGGGAGCTGTTTTTT. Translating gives CASGPFLAGGGTGELFF.

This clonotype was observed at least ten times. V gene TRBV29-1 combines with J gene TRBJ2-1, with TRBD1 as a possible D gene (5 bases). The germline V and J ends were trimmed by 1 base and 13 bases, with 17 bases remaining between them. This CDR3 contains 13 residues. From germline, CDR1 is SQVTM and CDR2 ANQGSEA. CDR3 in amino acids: CSVEAGQGIDQFF. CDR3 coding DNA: TGCAGCGTTGAAGCCGGACAAGGGATCGATCAGTTCTTC.

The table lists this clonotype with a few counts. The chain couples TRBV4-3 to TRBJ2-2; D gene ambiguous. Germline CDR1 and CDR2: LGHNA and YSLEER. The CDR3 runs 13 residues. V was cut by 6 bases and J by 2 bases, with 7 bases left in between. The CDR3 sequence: CASSDVNTGELFF. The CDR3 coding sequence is TGCGCCAGCAGTGATGTTAACACCGGGGAGCTGTTTTTT.

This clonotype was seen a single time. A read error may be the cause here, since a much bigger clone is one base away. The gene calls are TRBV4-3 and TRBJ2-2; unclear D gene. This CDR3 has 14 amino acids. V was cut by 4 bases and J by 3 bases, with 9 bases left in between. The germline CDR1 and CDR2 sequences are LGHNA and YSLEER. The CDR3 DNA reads TGCGCCAGCAGCCCGGTACAGCACACCGGGGAGCTGTTTTTT. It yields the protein CASSPVQHTGELFF.

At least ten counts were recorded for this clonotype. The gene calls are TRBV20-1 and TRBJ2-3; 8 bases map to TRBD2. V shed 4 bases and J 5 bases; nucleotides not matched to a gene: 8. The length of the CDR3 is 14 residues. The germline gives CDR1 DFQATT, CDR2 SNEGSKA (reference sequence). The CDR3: CSATAGGPRDTQYF. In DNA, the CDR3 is TGCAGTGCTACCGCGGGAGGCCCACGAGATACGCAGTATTTT.

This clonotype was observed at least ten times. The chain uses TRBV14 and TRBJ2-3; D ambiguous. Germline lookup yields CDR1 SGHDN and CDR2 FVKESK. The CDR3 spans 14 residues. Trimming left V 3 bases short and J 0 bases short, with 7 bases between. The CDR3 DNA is TGTGCCAGCAGCCAGACACTTAGCACAGATACGCAGTATTTT. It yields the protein CASSQTLSTDTQYF.

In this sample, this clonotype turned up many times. CDR3 coding DNA: TGCAGGCCGACCTCCGGGGCTGAAGCTTTCTTT. Translation: CRPTSGAEAFF. This chain uses TRBV20-1 with TRBJ1-1, with no clear D. CDR1 and CDR2 from the germline V gene are DFQATT and SNEGSKA (reference sequence). The CDR3 is 11 residues long.

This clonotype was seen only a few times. The CDR3 nucleotides are TGTGCCATCAGTGGTTCAGGGGGCCGACTAGCAACCTACAATGAGCAGTTCTTC. It codes for CAISGSGGRLATYNEQFF. The chain is built from TRBV10-3 and TRBJ2-1; maybe TRBD1 (8 bases). The V and J ends lost 4 bases and 2 bases respectively, with 21 bases between them. The germline V gene has CDR1 ENHRY and CDR2 SYGVKD. The CDR3 runs to 18 residues.

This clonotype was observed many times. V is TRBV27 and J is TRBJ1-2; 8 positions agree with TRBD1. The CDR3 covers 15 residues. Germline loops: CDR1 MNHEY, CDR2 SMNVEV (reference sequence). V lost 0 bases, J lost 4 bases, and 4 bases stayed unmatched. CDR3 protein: CASSLSRGRAYGYTF. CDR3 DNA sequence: TGTGCCAGCAGTTTATCCAGGGGGCGCGCCTATGGCTACACCTTC.

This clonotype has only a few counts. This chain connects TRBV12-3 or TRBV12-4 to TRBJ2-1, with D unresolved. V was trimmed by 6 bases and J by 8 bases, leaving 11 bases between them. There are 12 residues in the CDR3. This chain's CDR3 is CASSPLLHEQFF. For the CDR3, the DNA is TGTGCCAGCAGCCCTTTATTGCATGAGCAGTTCTTC.

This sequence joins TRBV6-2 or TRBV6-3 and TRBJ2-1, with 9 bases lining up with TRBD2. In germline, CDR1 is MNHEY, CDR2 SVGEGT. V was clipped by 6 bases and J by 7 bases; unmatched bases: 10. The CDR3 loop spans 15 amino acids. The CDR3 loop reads CASRIAGEVRNEQFF. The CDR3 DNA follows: TGTGCCAGCAGGATAGCGGGGGAAGTACGGAATGAGCAGTTCTTC.

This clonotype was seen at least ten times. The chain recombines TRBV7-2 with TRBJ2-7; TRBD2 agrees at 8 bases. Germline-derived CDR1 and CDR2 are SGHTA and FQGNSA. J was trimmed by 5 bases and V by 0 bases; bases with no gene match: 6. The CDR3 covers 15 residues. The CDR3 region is CASSLAAGGNHEQYF. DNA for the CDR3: TGTGCCAGCAGCTTAGCGGCGGGAGGTAACCACGAGCAGTACTTC.

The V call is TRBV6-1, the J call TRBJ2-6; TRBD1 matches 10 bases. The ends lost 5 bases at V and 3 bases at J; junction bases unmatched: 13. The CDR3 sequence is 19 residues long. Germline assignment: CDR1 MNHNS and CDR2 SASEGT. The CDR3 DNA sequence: TGTGCCAGCAGTAAAGACAGGGGGCCCTTTCGAGGTGGGGCCAACGTCCTGACTTTC. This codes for CASSKDRGPFRGGANVLTF.

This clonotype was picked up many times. CDR3 loop: CASSFKLAVNTGELFF. The CDR3 nucleotides read TGCGCCAGCAGCTTTAAACTAGCGGTCAACACCGGGGAGCTGTTTTTT. V and J are TRBV5-1 and TRBJ2-2, with TRBD2 identical over 8 bases. Germline lookup yields CDR1 SGHRS and CDR2 YFSETQ. The CDR3 has 16 amino acids. V lost 2 bases and J lost 2; bases outside the gene matches: 5.

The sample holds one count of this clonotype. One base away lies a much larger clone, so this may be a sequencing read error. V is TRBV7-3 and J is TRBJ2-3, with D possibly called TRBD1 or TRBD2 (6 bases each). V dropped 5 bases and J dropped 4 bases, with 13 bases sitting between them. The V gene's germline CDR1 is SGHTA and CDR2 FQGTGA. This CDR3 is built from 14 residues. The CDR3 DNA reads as TGTGCCAGCAGCCTCTTGGGGGGCCCAGATACGCAGTATTTT. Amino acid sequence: CASSLLGGPDTQYF.

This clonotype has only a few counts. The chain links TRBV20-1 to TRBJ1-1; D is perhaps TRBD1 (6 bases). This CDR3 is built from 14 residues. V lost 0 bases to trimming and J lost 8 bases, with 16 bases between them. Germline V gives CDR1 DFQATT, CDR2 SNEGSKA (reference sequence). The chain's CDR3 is CSARDREVGAEAFF. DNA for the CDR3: TGCAGTGCTAGAGATCGGGAGGTGGGGGCGGAAGCTTTCTTT.

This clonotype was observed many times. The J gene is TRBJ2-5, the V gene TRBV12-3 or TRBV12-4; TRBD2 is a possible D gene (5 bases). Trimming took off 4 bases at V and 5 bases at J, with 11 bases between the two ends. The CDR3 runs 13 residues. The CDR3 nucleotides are TGTGCCAGCAGTTCCGGGATTGGGGAGACCCAGTACTTC. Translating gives CASSSGIGETQYF.

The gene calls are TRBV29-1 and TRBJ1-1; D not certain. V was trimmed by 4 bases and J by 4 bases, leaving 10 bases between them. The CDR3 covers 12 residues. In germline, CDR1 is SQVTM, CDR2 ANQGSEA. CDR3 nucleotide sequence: TGCAGCGTTGCCACGGGTCGCACTGAAGCTTTCTTT. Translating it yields CSVATGRTEAFF.